This T cell receptor beta chain comes out of a study of T-cell reconstitution after alpha-beta-depleted transplantation in children. Regarding the study as a whole: From newly produced T cells came most of the T-cell counts and diversity one year after transplant.

As regards this clonotype: The target antigen is unknown.

Preparing the TCRbeta library involved the use of unique molecular identifiers. TCRdb fed the PCR reads into MiXCR, producing one record per CDR3 protein. The table shows just under 250,000 distinct CDR3 sequences, with roughly 26% occurring only once. The germline V and J ends were trimmed by 3 bases and 5 bases, with 10 bases remaining between them. The CDR3 runs to 13 residues. Germline assignment: CDR1 SNHLY and CDR2 FYNNEI. The specimen comprised PBMCs, sampled before TCRalphabeta/CD19-depleted stem cell transplant. This sequence was found in a girl aged 2 to 9 with Fanconi anemia, due to receive a stem cell transplant. This sequence joins TRBV2 and TRBJ2-5; D unclear. The CDR3: CASSENGQETQYF. CDR3 coding DNA: TGTGCCAGCAGTGAGAACGGGCAGGAGACCCAGTACTTC.